What follows are 12 T cell receptor beta chains derived from one specimen sequenced in a study of shared clonotypes between healthy human individuals. Profiled with immunoSEQ multiplex PCR; TCRdb holds only in-frame clones, not every one. The sample yields more than 900,000 clones, around three quarters seen once. The sequenced sample was memory CD4+ T cells from PBMCs. Subset here: CD45RA-negative fraction. The source of these receptors is a man younger than 35 in good health. Some clones in this sample may be carry-over from other donors' samples.

A single count supports this clone. The V call is TRBV28, the J call TRBJ2-3; D not certain. CDR3 size: 15 residues. Germline V lookup: CDR1 MDHEN, CDR2 SYDVKM. Trimming left V 8 bases short and J 4 bases short, with 19 bases between. DNA of the CDR3: TGTGCCAGCGGTTCCGGAGTACTAAGGGCAGATACGCAGTATTTT. Amino acid sequence: CASGSGVLRADTQYF.

The chain is built from TRBV6-6 and TRBJ2-7; maybe TRBD2 (5 bases). With 2 bases removed from V and 4 bases from J, the gap between germline ends came to 12 bases. The germline gives CDR1 MNHNY, CDR2 SVGAGI (reference sequence). The CDR3 is 14 amino acids. The CDR3 loop reads CASSYTGDRYEQYF. Written as DNA, the CDR3 is TGTGCCAGCAGTTACACCGGGGATAGGTACGAGCAGTACTTC.

The rearrangement links TRBV7-2 to TRBJ1-5, with 7 positions matching TRBD1. J was trimmed by 2 bases and V by 5 bases; bases with no gene match: 18. CDR1 is SGHTA and CDR2 is FQGNSA in the germline V gene. The CDR3 covers 19 residues. As DNA, the CDR3 is TGTGCCAGCAGCCGCCTGACCCTCGAGGGGGCAGGCGGCAATCAGCCCCAGCATTTT. It yields the protein CASSRLTLEGAGGNQPQHF.

This sequence joins TRBV5-1 and TRBJ2-1; tentatively, D is TRBD2 (6 bases). Trimming took off 2 bases at V and 1 base at J, with 13 bases between the two ends. The CDR3 loop spans 16 amino acids. Germline V gene lookup returns CDR1 SGHRS and CDR2 YFSETQ. The chain's CDR3 is CASSFASSVSYNEQFF. CDR3 coding DNA: TGCGCCAGCAGCTTTGCTTCTAGCGTGTCCTACAATGAGCAGTTCTTC.

This clone was counted once. The V call is TRBV2, the J call TRBJ2-5; either TRBD1 or TRBD2 may supply D (5 bases each). Germline V CDR1 and CDR2: SNHLY, FYNNEI. This CDR3 comprises 15 residues. Trimming took off 6 bases at V and 1 base at J, with 15 bases between the two ends. CDR3 coding DNA: TGTGCCAGCAGGGCACGGGACGCCCGCCAAGAGACCCAGTACTTC. It codes for CASRARDARQETQYF.

This clone was counted a single time. The chain recombines TRBV4-1 with TRBJ2-7; 10 bases line up with TRBD2. CDR1 MGHRA and CDR2 YSYEKL come from the germline V gene. The CDR3 runs 16 residues. The trim removed 3 bases at V and 1 base at J, leaving 6 bases unmatched. CDR3 in amino acids: CASSQHRTSGSYEQYF. In DNA form, the CDR3 reads TGCGCCAGCAGCCAGCACAGGACTAGCGGTTCCTACGAGCAGTACTTC.

The V gene is TRBV14, the J gene TRBJ2-5; 8 nucleotides line up with TRBD1. Germline-derived CDR1 and CDR2 are SGHDN and FVKESK. V gave up 2 bases and J gave up 7 bases; unmatched junction bases: 3. The length of the CDR3 is 13 residues. Here the CDR3 DNA reads TGTGCCAGCAGCCAACCACAGGGGGGGACCCAGTACTTC. Its protein is CASSQPQGGTQYF.

This clone was seen a few times. This chain joins TRBV11-3 and TRBJ2-5, with 7 nucleotides matching TRBD2. CDR1 and CDR2 from the germline V gene are SGHNT and YENEEA. V gave up 3 bases and J gave up 3 bases; unmatched junction bases: 4. There are 14 residues in the CDR3. The CDR3 protein is CASSFGGSEETQYF. In DNA form, the CDR3 reads TGTGCCAGCAGCTTTGGCGGGAGTGAAGAGACCCAGTACTTC.

The rearrangement uses TRBV6-1 and TRBJ2-2; no reliable D call. The CDR3 totals 12 residues. Trimming took 6 bases from V and 9 from J, leaving 11 bases between them. Germline V CDR1 and CDR2: MNHNS, SASEGT. CDR3 region: CASSNMIRELFF. The CDR3, as DNA: TGTGCCAGCAGCAACATGATTAGGGAGCTGTTTTTT.

The chain joins TRBV29-1 to TRBJ1-1; TRBD1 agrees at 10 bases. The CDR3 has 13 amino acids. Germline V gene sequence: CDR1 SQVTM, CDR2 ANQGSEA. Trimming removed 4 bases from V and 10 bases from J; junction bases left unmatched: 9. Written as DNA, the CDR3 is TGCAGCGTTGTACTGGACAGGGGGTCAGGAGCTTTCTTT. Translation: CSVVLDRGSGAFF.

This rearrangement joins TRBV11-2 to TRBJ2-7; 7 nucleotides agree with TRBD2. Looked up from germline, CDR1 is SGHAT and CDR2 is FQNNGV. The junction had 8 bases not matched to a gene; V was cut back by 0 bases and J by 6 bases. The CDR3 contains 15 residues. CDR3 in amino acids: CASSLDLAAAGEQYF. In DNA, the CDR3 is TGTGCCAGCAGCTTAGATCTAGCGGCCGCGGGCGAGCAGTACTTC.

This clone has just one count. V usage is TRBV14 and J usage is TRBJ2-1, with D possibly being TRBD2 (5 bases). Germline values: CDR1 SGHDN, CDR2 FVKESK. Trimming stripped 4 bases from V and 0 bases from J, with 13 bases between. CDR3 length: 16 amino acids. The CDR3 nucleotides read TGTGCCAGCAGCCCCATAGCGTCGAGCTCCTACAATGAGCAGTTCTTC. Its protein product is CASSPIASSSYNEQFF.